Included here is one T cell receptor (beta chain) sequence, with context. This entry is derived from a study of blood T cell repertoires in COVID-19. For the study at large: Material from acute and convalescent COVID-19 was sourced from the United States, Italy and Spain. Sources were T cells, B-cell-depleted T cells, or PBMCs; the material itself was cDNA or gDNA.

The CDR3 totals 15 residues. The V gene's germline CDR1 is SGHVS and CDR2 FNYEAQ. V dropped 1 base and J dropped 3 bases, with 12 bases sitting between them. Per the study methods: From reference gene primer amplification, estimates of nucleated cell counts were derived. Method: immunoSEQ multiplex PCR; TCRdb's copy keeps in-frame clones and lacks some. Clonal size and the V and J genes are those of that table, whereas D and trimming came from the DNA. This sample has 150,000 to 180,000 clones, with roughly 80% found just once. The sample consisted of peripheral blood. V usage is TRBV7-6 and J usage is TRBJ2-5; TRBD1 is a possible D gene (5 bases). The source is a man older than 75 with acute or convalescent COVID-19. In nucleotides, the CDR3 is TGTGCCAGCAGCTTAGTAGGGGAAGGAAAAGAGACCCAGTACTTC. It yields the protein CASSLVGEGKETQYF.